This T cell receptor (beta chain) was found in a study of Ad26.COV2.S vaccination and SARS-CoV-2 variants. Study at large: Intramuscular Ad26.COV2.S at 5x10^10 or 1x10^11 viral particles.

Trimming pared 2 bases from V and 6 bases from J, leaving 8 bases between. The CDR3 sequence is 12 residues long. Worth noting for this clone: Its specificity is not known.

Using immunoSEQ multiplex PCR, the repertoire was profiled, and TCRdb retains in-frame clones only, with some absent. The sample has more than 400,000 clones; roughly 87% are singletons. Treatment meaning: roughly 18 received Ad26.COV2.S at low or high dose, single or two shots; several received placebo; per-sample allocation not given. Repertoires come from day 63 after the first vaccine or placebo injection. Participants' vaccine, an Ad26 vector, delivered Wuhan-strain SARS-CoV-2 spike. Study-wide findings and caveats: Placebo recipients showed lower spike-specific TCR breadth than vaccinees.

This material consisted of peripheral blood, taken in a trial of Ad26.COV2.S vaccine versus placebo. The TCR was taken from a person aged 18-65 years who received the Ad26.COV2.S COVID-19 vaccine or a placebo. The chain is built from TRBV12-3 or TRBV12-4 and TRBJ2-7, with no clear D. This CDR3 reads CASSLWGSEQYF. In DNA, the CDR3 is TGTGCCAGCAGTTTATGGGGATCCGAGCAGTACTTC.